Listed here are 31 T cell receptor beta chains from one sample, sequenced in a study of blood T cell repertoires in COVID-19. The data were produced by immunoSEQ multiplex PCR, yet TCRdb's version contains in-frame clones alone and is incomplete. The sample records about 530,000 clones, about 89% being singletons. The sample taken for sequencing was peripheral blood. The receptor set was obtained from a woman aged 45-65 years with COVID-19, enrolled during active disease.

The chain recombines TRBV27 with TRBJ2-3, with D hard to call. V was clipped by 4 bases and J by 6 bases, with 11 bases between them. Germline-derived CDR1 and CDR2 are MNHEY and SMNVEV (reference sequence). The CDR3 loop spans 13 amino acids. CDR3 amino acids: CASSYGLTDTQYF. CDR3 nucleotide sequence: TGTGCCAGCAGTTATGGGCTAACCGATACGCAGTATTTT.

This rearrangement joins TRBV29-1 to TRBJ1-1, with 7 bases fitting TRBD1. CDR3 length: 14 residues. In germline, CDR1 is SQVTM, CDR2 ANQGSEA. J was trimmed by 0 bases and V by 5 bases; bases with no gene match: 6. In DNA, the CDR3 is TGCAGCGTTCCGGTAACAGGGGTGAACACTGAAGCTTTCTTT. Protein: CSVPVTGVNTEAFF.

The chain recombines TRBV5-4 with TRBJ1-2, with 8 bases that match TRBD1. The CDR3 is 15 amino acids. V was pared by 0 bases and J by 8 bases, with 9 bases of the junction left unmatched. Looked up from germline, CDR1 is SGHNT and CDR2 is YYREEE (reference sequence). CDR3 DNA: TGTGCCAGCAGCTTGGGGGGACCAGGGGGCGAGGGCTACACCTTC. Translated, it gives CASSLGGPGGEGYTF.

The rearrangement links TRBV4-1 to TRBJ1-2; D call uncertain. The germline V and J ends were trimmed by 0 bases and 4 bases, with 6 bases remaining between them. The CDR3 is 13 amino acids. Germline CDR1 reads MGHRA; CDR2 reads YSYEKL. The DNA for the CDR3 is TGCGCCAGCAGCCAAGACCTTCTCTATGGCTACACCTTC. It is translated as CASSQDLLYGYTF.

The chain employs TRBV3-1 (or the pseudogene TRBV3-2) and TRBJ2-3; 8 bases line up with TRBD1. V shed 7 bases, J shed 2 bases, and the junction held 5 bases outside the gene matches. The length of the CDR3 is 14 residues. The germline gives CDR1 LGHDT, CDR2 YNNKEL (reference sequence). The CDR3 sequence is CASMRDRYTDTQYF. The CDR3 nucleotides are TGTGCCAGCATGCGGGACAGGTACACAGATACGCAGTATTTT.

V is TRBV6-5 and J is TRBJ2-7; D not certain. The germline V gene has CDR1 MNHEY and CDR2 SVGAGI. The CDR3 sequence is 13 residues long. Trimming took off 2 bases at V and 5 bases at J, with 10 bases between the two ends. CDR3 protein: CASSYTPEHEQYF. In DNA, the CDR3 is TGTGCCAGCAGTTACACGCCGGAGCACGAGCAGTACTTC.

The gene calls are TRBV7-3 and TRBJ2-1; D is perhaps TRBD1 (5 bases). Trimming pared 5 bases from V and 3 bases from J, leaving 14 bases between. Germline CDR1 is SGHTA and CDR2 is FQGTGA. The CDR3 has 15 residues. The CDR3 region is CASSPGAVDYNEQFF. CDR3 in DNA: TGTGCCAGCAGCCCTGGGGCAGTCGACTACAATGAGCAGTTCTTC.

The CDR3 here is CASSSLWASPSGNTIYF. CDR3 coding DNA: TGTGCCAGCAGCTCTCTCTGGGCCTCTCCTTCTGGAAACACCATATATTTT. This sequence joins TRBV14 and TRBJ1-3; unclear D gene. This CDR3 comprises 17 residues. Germline CDR1 SGHDN, CDR2 FVKESK. Deletions cut 5 bases from V and 1 base from J, with 18 bases between.

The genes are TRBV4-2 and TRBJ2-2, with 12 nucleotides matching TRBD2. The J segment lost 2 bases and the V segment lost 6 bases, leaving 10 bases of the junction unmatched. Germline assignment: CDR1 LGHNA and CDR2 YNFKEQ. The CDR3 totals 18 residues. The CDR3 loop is CASRATSGGPINTGELFF. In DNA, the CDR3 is TGTGCCAGCAGAGCGACTAGCGGGGGCCCAATTAACACCGGGGAGCTGTTTTTT.

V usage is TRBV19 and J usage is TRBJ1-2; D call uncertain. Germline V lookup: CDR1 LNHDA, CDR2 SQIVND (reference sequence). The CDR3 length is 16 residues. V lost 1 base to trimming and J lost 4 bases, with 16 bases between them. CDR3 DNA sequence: TGTGCCAGTAGTATAGGCACCCGAAGCGTATTCTATGGCTACACCTTC. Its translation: CASSIGTRSVFYGYTF.

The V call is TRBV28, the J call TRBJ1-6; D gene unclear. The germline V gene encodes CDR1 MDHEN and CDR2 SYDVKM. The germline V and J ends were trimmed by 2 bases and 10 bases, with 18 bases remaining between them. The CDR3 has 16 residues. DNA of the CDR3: TGTGCCAGCAGTTTAGAGCGAGGGCGGACCGGGTCACCCCTCCACTTT. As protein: CASSLERGRTGSPLHF.

DNA for the CDR3: TGTGCCAGCAGTGATTCAACAGCTATCTATGGCTACACCTTC. Its translation: CASSDSTAIYGYTF. This chain uses TRBV6-1 with TRBJ1-2; D unclear. V gave up 3 bases and J gave up 4 bases, with 12 bases separating them. CDR3 length equals 14 residues. Germline V gives CDR1 MNHNS, CDR2 SASEGT.

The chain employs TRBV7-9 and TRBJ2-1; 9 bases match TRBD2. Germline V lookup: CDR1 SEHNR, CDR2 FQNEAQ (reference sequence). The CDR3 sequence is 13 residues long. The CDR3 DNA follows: TGTGGATGCGGGGGGGCCGCCTACAATGAGCAGTTCTTC. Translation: CGCGGAAYNEQFF.

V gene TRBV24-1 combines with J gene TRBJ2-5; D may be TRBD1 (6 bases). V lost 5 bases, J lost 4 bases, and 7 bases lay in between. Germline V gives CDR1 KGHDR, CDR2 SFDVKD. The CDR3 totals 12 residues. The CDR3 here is CATSARGETQYF. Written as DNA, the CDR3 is TGTGCCACCAGTGCCAGGGGAGAGACCCAGTACTTC.

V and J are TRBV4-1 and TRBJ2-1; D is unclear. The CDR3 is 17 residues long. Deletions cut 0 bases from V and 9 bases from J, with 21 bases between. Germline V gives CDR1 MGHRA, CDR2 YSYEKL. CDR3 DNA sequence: TGCGCCAGCAGCCAAGAAGAGCGAAGTCGTTGGAGTATTGAGCAGTTCTTC. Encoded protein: CASSQEERSRWSIEQFF.

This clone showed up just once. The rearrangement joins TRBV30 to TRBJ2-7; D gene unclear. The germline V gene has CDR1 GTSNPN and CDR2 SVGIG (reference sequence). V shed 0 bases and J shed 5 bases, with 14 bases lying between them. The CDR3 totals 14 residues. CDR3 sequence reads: CAWSVGIVRNEQYF. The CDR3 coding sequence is TGTGCCTGGAGTGTAGGTATAGTGAGGAACGAGCAGTACTTC.

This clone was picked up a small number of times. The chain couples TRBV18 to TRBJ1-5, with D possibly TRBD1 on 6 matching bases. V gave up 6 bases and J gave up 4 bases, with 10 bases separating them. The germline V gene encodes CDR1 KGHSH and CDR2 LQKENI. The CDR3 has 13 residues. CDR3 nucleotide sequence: TGTGCCAGCTCCCGACAGGAAAATCAGCCCCAGCATTTT. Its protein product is CASSRQENQPQHF.

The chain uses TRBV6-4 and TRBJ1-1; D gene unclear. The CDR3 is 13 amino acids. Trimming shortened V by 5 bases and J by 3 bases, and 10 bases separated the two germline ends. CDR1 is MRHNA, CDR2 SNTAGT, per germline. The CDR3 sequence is CASSRTSDTEAFF. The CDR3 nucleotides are TGTGCCAGCAGTAGAACGTCGGACACTGAAGCTTTCTTT.

This CDR3 is CAWSVQTLNYGYTF. DNA of the CDR3: TGTGCCTGGAGTGTACAAACGTTAAACTATGGCTACACCTTC. The chain carries TRBV30 and TRBJ1-2; D not resolved. The CDR3 consists of 14 residues. The germline V gene has CDR1 GTSNPN and CDR2 SVGIG (reference sequence). V gave up 0 bases and J gave up 2 bases, with 10 bases separating them.

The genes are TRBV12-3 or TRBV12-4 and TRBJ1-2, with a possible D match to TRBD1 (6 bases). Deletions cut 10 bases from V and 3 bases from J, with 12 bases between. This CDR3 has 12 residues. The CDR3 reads CATVQGDYGYTF. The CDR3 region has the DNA TGTGCCACTGTACAGGGAGACTATGGCTACACCTTC.

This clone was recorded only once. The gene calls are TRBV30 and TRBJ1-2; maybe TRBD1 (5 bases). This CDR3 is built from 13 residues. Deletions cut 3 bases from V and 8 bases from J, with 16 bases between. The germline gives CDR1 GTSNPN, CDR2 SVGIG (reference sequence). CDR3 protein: CAWSIGGEGGYTF. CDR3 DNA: TGTGCCTGGAGCATTGGGGGGGAAGGAGGCTACACCTTC.

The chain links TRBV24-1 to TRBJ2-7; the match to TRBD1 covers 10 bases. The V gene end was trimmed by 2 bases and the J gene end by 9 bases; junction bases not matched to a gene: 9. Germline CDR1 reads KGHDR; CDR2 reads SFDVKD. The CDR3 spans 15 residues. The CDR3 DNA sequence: TGTGCCACCAGTGATTCCGGGACAGGGGCTGTTGGGCAGTACTTC. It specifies CATSDSGTGAVGQYF.

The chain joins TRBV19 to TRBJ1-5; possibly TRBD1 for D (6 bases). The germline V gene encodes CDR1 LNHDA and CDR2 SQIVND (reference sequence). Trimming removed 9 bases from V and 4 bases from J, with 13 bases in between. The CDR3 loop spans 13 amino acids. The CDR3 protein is CASSYRANQPQHF. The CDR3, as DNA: TGTGCCAGCAGTTACAGGGCTAATCAGCCCCAGCATTTT.

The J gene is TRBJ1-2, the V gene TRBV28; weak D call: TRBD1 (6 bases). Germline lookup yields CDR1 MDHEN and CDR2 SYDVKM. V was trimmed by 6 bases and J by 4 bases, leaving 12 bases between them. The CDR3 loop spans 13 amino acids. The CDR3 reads CASSFTGFYGYTF. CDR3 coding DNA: TGTGCCAGCAGCTTTACAGGGTTCTATGGCTACACCTTC.

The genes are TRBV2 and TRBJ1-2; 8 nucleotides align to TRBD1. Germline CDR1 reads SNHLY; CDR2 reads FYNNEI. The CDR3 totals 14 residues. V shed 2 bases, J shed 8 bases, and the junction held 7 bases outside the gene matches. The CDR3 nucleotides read TGTGCCAGCAGTGAACTCCAGGGGGCGAAGGGCTACACCTTC. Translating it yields CASSELQGAKGYTF.

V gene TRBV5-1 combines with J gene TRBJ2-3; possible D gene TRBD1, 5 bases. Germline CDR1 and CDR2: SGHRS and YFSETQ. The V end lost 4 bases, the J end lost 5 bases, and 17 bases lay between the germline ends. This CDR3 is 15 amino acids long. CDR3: CASSTGHHFEDTQYF. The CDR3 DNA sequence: TGCGCCAGCAGCACCGGACACCATTTCGAAGATACGCAGTATTTT.

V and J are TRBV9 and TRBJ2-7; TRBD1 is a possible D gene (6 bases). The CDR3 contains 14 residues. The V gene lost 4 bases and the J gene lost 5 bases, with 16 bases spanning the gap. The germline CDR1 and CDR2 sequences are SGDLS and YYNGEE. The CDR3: CASSLGTPAHEQYF. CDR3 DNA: TGTGCCAGCAGCCTGGGGACACCAGCACACGAGCAGTACTTC.

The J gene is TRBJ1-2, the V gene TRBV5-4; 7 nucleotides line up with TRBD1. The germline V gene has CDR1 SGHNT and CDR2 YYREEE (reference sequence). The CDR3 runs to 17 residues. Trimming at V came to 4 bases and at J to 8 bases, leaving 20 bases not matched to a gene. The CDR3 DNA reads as TGTGCCAGCAGCCCCTGGCTTGGTCAGGGGGGAGTTAGAGGCTACACCTTC. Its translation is CASSPWLGQGGVRGYTF.

The CDR3: CASSLTGPSTDTQYF. The CDR3 nucleotides are TGTGCCAGCAGCCTGACAGGCCCTAGCACAGATACGCAGTATTTT. The chain employs TRBV25-1 and TRBJ2-3; possible D gene TRBD1, 6 bases. Trimming cost V 6 bases and J 0 bases, with 13 bases left between them. In germline, CDR1 is MGHDK, CDR2 SYGVNS. The CDR3 totals 15 residues.

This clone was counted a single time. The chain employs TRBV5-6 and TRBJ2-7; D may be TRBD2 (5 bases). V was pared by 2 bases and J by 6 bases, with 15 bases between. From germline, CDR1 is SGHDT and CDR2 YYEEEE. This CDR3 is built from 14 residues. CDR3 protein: CASSFRTPMIEQYF. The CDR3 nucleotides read TGTGCCAGCAGCTTTCGGACTCCCATGATCGAGCAGTACTTC.

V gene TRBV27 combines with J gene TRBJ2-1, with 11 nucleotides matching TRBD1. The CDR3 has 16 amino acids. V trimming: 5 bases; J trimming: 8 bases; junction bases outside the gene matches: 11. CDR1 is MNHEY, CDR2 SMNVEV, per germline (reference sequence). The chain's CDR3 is CASSTAGTGGRDEQFF. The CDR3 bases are TGTGCCAGCAGTACCGCCGGGACAGGGGGACGCGATGAGCAGTTCTTC.